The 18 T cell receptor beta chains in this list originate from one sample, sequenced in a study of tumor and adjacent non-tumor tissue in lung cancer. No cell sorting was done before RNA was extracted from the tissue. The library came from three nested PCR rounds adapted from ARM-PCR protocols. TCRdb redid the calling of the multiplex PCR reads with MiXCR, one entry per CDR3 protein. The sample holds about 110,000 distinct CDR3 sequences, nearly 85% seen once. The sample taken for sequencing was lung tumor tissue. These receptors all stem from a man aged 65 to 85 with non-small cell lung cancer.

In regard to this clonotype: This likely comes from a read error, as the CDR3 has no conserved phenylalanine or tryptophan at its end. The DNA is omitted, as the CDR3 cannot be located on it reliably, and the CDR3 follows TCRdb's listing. The CDR3 is CAISGSAYNEQFL. This chain joins TRBV10-3 and TRBJ2-1. Per germline, CDR1 ENHRY and CDR2 SYGVKD. The CDR3 is 13 residues long, counting both termini.

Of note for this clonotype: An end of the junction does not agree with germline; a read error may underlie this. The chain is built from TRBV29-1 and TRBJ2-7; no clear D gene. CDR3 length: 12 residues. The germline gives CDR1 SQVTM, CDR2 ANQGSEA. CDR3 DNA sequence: TGCAGCGCCAGACGTGGGGTCGATGAGCAGTGCTTC. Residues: CSARRGVDEQCF.

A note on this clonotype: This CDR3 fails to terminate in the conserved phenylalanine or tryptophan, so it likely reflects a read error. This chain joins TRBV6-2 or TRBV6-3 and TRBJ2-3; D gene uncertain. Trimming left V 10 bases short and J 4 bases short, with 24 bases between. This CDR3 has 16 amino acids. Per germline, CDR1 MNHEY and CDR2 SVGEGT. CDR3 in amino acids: CATTASRGVNADTQYY. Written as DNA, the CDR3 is TGTGCCACCACGGCATCCAGAGGCGTTAACGCAGATACGCAGTATTAT.

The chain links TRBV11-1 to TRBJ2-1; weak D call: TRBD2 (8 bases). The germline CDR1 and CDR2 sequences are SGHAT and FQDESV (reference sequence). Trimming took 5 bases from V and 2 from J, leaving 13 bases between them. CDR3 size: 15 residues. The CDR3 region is CASSRGGQTYNEQFF. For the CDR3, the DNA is TGTGCCAGCAGCCGGGGGGGACAGACCTACAATGAGCAGTTCTTC.

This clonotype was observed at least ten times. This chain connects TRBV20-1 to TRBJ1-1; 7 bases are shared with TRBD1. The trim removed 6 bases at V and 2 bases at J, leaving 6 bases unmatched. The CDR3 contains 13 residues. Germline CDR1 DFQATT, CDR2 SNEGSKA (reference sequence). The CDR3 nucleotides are TGCAGTGCACCGGGACAGAAAAACACTGAAGCTTTCTTT. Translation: CSAPGQKNTEAFF.

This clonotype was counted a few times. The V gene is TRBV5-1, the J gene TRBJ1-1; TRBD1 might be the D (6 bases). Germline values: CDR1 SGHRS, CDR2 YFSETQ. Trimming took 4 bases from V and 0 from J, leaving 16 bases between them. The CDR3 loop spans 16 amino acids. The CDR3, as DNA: TGCGCCAGCAGCCCGGGGACACTGAGTATGAACACTGAAGCTTTCTTT. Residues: CASSPGTLSMNTEAFF.

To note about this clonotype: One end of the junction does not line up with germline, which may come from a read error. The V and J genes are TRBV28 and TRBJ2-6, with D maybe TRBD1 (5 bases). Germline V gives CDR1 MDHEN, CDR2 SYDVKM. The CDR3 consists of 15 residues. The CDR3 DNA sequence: TGTGCCGGCAGTGAGACCTACTCTGGGGCCAACCTCCTGACTTTC. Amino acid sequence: CAGSETYSGANLLTF. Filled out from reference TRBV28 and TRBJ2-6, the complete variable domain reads DVKVTQSSRYLVKRTGEKVFLECVQDMDHENMFWYRQDPGLGLRLIYFSYDVKMKEKGDIPEGYSVSREKKERFSLILESASTNQTSMYLCAGSETYSGANLLTFGAGSRLTVL.

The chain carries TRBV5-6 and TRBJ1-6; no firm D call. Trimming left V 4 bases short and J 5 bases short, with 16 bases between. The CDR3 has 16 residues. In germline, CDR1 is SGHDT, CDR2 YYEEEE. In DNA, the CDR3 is TGTGCCAGCAGCCGCCTAGGAGGTTCGGATAATTCACCCCTCCACTTT. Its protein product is CASSRLGGSDNSPLHF.

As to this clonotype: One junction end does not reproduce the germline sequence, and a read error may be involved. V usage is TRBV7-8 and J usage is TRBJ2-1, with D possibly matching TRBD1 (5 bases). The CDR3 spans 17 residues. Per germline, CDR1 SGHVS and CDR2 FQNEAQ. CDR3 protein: CASSLDKTQVSNNEQFF. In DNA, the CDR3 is TGTGCCAGCAGCTTAGACAAAACACAGGTATCTAACAATGAGCAATTCTTC.

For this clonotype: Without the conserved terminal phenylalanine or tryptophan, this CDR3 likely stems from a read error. The CDR3 is CASSQDWLAGPYSEQFL. CDR3 in DNA: TGCGCCAGCAGCCAAGATTGGCTAGCGGGCCCCTACAGTGAGCAGTTCCTC. This chain links TRBV4-3 with TRBJ2-1; 8 bases are a match to TRBD2. CDR1 and CDR2 from the germline V gene are LGHNA and YSLEER. The length of the CDR3 is 17 residues.

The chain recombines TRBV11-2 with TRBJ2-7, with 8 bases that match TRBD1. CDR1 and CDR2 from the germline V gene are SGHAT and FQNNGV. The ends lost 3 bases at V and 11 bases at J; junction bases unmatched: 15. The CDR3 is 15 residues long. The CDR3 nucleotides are TGTGCCAGCAGCTTGGATCAGGGGGCCCCCTATGAGGAGTACTTC. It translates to CASSLDQGAPYEEYF.

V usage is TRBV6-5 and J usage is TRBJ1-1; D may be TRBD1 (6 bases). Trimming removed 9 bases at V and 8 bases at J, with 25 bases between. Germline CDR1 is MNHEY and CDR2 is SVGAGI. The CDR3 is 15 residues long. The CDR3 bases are TGTGCCAGTACACCAACGAGGGCAGGGGTTGCCGAAGCTTTCTTT. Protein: CASTPTRAGVAEAFF.

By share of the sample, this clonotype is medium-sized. DNA for the CDR3: TGTGCCAGCAGTTTGGTCGGCAGAACCTATGGCTACACCTTC. It codes for CASSLVGRTYGYTF. This rearrangement joins TRBV28 to TRBJ1-2; D gene unclear. This CDR3 contains 14 residues. Germline-derived CDR1 and CDR2 are MDHEN and SYDVKM. Trimming shortened V by 3 bases and J by 4 bases, and 12 bases separated the two germline ends.

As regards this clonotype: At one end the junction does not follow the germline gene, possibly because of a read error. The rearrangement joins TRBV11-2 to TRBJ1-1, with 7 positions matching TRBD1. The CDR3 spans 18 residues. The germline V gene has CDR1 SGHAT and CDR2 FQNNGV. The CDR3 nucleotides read TGTGCCAGTAGTCGAGGGGGCGCAGGTCCTTGGGGGAACACTAAAGCTTTCTTT. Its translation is CASSRGGAGPWGNTKAFF.

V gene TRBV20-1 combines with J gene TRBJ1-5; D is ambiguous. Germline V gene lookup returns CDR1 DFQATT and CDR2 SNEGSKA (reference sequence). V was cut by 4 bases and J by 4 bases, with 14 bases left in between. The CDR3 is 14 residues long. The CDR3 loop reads CSANFGRINQPQHF. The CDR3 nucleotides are TGCAGTGCTAACTTCGGACGGATAAATCAGCCCCAGCATTTT.

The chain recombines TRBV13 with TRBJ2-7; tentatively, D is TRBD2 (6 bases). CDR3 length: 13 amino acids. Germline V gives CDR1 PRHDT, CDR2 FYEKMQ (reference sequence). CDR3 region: CASRSTTGDEQYV. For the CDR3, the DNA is TGTGCTAGCAGATCAACCACGGGGGACGAGCAGTACGTC.

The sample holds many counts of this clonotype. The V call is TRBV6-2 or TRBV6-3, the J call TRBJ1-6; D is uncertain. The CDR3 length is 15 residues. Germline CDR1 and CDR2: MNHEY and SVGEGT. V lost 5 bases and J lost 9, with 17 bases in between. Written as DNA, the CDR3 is TGTGCCAGCAGTCAACTCGAGTCAGCCGGTTCACCCCTCCACTTT. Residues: CASSQLESAGSPLHF.

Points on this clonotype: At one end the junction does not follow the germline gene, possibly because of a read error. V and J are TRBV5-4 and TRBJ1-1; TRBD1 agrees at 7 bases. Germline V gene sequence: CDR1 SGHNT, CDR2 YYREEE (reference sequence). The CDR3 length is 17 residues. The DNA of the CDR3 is TGTGCCAGCAGCATTACAGGGGTTGCACTCGGGAACACTCAAGCTTTCTTT. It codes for CASSITGVALGNTQAFF.